The clone carrying this T cell receptor (beta chain) was observed many times. Its target is not known. Germline assignment: CDR1 MNHEY and CDR2 SVGAGI. V dropped 2 bases and J dropped 7; count of bases not matched to a gene: 7. This CDR3 comprises 14 residues. Scientists made TCR beta libraries using quantitative 5'-RACE with molecular barcodes. TCRdb re-called the 5' RACE reads through MiXCR, storing one row per CDR3 protein. The sample records 450,000 to 550,000 distinct CDR3 sequences, approximately 5.3% being singletons. This sample was included in a study of CD8 T cells in ankylosing spondylitis. Study results and limitations: A TCR beta motif of roughly 8 highly homologous variants appeared characteristic of ankylosing spondylitis blood. Significantly higher representation of disease-linked clones was reported for matched ankylosing spondylitis synovial fluid. Disease-linked clones were found to be CD8+ and relatively rare in peripheral blood. There were earlier reports of some motif variants in reactive arthritis synovial fluid and blood.

Sequences were obtained from blood, either unsorted or a sorted T cell fraction (not recorded which). The chain carries TRBV6-5 and TRBJ2-7, with 8 bases lining up with TRBD1. The origin of this receptor is a male donor with ankylosing spondylitis. CDR3 in amino acids: CASSYGQGVREQYF. The DNA for the CDR3 is TGTGCCAGCAGTTACGGACAGGGAGTTAGAGAGCAGTACTTC.